Listed below are T cell receptor beta chains from one sample, sequenced in a study of T cell repertoires in cytomegalovirus infection. TCRdb used MiXCR to reprocess the reads, holding one entry per CDR3 protein. Here the sample spans around 230,000 distinct CDR3 sequences, around 6.6% being singletons. Sequencing was carried out using PBMCs. The source of these receptors is a human donor in good health (CMV status not recorded). Some clones in this sample may be carry-over from other donors' samples. Each CDR3 is given with its conserved first and last residue. The order of the fields is D gene, V gene, clone size, J gene, CDR3 protein, CDR3 DNA. A D gene is named only where the DNA matches it firmly. Clone size is shown for a subset of rows, as once, few, many or a class of expanded clone.

.,TRBV29-1,.,TRBJ1-1,CSVARRLNTEAFF,TGCAGCGTTGCACGGCGTCTGAACACTGAAGCTTTCTTT
.,TRBV6-5,many,TRBJ2-2,CASSYSGLHTGELFF,TGTGCCAGCAGTTACTCGGGACTTCACACCGGGGAGCTGTTTTTT
.,TRBV6-2/TRBV6-3,many,TRBJ2-1,CASSYLNIAYNEQFF,TGTGCCAGCAGTTATTTGAATATCGCTTACAATGAGCAGTTCTTC
.,TRBV6-2/TRBV6-3,.,TRBJ2-2,CASTLTGELFF,TGTGCCAGCACCCTAACCGGGGAGCTGTTTTTT
.,TRBV20-1,many,TRBJ1-4,CSARFAYSGEGEKLFF,TGCAGTGCTAGATTCGCATATTCGGGGGAAGGGGAAAAACTGTTTTTT
TRBD2,TRBV10-3,many,TRBJ2-1,CAIAGGSYNEQFF,TGTGCCATCGCGGGGGGTTCCTACAATGAGCAGTTCTTC
.,TRBV12-3/TRBV12-4,.,TRBJ1-1,CASSFRQNTEAFF,TGTGCCAGCAGTTTTCGGCAAAACACTGAAGCTTTCTTT
.,TRBV5-1,few,TRBJ2-7,CASSSMGPAEQYF,TGCGCCAGCAGCTCGATGGGACCTGCCGAGCAGTACTTC
.,TRBV12-3/TRBV12-4,many,TRBJ2-7,CASSLGISYEQYF,TGTGCCAGCAGTTTGGGGATCTCCTACGAGCAGTACTTC
.,TRBV29-1,many,TRBJ2-4,CSVAGTQKNIQYF,TGCAGCGTCGCCGGGACACAAAAAAACATTCAGTACTTC
.,TRBV2,few,TRBJ1-5,CASSESGLGTSQPQHF,TGTGCCAGCAGTGAAAGTGGGTTGGGGACTTCTCAGCCCCAGCATTTT
.,TRBV6-2/TRBV6-3,many,TRBJ2-6,CASSYGNSGANVLTF,TGTGCCAGCAGTTACGGAAACTCTGGGGCCAACGTCCTGACTTTC
.,TRBV6-2/TRBV6-3,few,TRBJ2-7,CASSQRALGDEQYF,TGTGCCAGCAGCCAACGGGCCCTTGGGGACGAGCAGTACTTC
.,TRBV19,many,TRBJ1-1,CASSIGGSIGTEAFF,TGTGCCAGTAGTATCGGGGGTTCGATAGGCACTGAAGCTTTCTTT
.,TRBV6-2/TRBV6-3,many,TRBJ1-2,CASSYVVRVGYGYTF,TGTGCCAGCAGTTACGTTGTACGGGTGGGCTATGGCTACACCTTC
TRBD2,TRBV9,.,TRBJ2-1,CASSQGPTSGGPRNEQFF,TGTGCCAGCAGCCAAGGCCCAACTAGCGGGGGCCCCCGCAATGAGCAGTTCTTC
.,TRBV6-2/TRBV6-3,.,TRBJ2-1,CASSLYRDFGQFF,TGTGCCAGCAGTCTCTACAGGGATTTTGGGCAGTTCTTC
.,TRBV4-3,many,TRBJ2-2,CASSQEGAFGELFF,TGCGCCAGCAGCCAAGAGGGCGCCTTCGGGGAGCTGTTTTTT
TRBD2,TRBV10-3,many,TRBJ2-3,CAISEGFKRGGQGDTQYF,TGTGCCATCAGTGAAGGGTTCAAGCGGGGGGGCCAAGGAGATACGCAGTATTTT
.,TRBV6-2/TRBV6-3,.,TRBJ2-7,CASSYVVGTSYEQYF,TGTGCCAGCAGTTACGTCGTGGGAACCTCCTACGAGCAGTACTTC
.,TRBV7-9,many,TRBJ1-2,CASSPRYGYTF,TGTGCCAGCAGTCCCAGATATGGCTACACCTTC
TRBD1,TRBV29-1,many,TRBJ2-7,CSVLDRASYEQYF,TGCAGCGTCTTGGACAGGGCCTCCTACGAGCAGTACTTC
.,TRBV12-5,few,TRBJ2-3,CATLGGGDTQYF,TGTGCTACCCTGGGGGGCGGGGATACGCAGTATTTT
TRBD2,TRBV29-1,many,TRBJ2-3,CSVAIAGGHPDTQYF,TGCAGCGTCGCTATAGCGGGGGGGCACCCAGATACGCAGTATTTT
TRBD1,TRBV6-5,many,TRBJ1-5,CASSKGTGGPQPQHF,TGTGCCAGCAGCAAAGGGACAGGGGGGCCCCAGCCCCAGCATTTT
.,TRBV5-6,many,TRBJ1-1,CASSLVRTQAFF,TGTGCCAGCAGCTTGGTCCGTACCCAAGCTTTCTTT
TRBD2,TRBV28,many,TRBJ2-5,CASSWGFGGGSYQETQYF,TGTGCCAGCAGTTGGGGTTTTGGGGGGGGGTCATACCAAGAGACCCAGTACTTC
TRBD2,TRBV29-1,many,TRBJ2-5,CSAPGGGQETQYF,TGCAGCGCACCAGGCGGGGGACAAGAGACCCAGTACTTC
TRBD2,TRBV20-1,many,TRBJ2-7,CSARDRGIGRYEQYF,TGCAGTGCTAGAGATCGTGGGATCGGGAGGTACGAGCAGTACTTC
.,TRBV6-1,few,TRBJ2-7,CASSEFRKYEQYF,TGTGCCAGCAGTGAATTTCGGAAATACGAGCAGTACTTC
.,TRBV12-3/TRBV12-4,many,TRBJ1-2,CASSLRQTYGYTF,TGTGCCAGCAGTTTAAGACAGACCTATGGCTACACCTTC
.,TRBV13,.,TRBJ1-1,CASSPRGMAEAFF,TGTGCCAGCAGCCCTCGAGGGATGGCTGAAGCTTTCTTT
TRBD1,TRBV20-1,many,TRBJ1-2,CSARSWGQGNGYTF,TGCAGTGCTAGATCATGGGGACAGGGGAATGGCTACACCTTC
TRBD2,TRBV7-2,many,TRBJ2-1,CASSLVSGGWLNEQFF,TGTGCCAGCAGCTTAGTCAGCGGGGGATGGTTGAATGAGCAGTTCTTC
.,TRBV20-1,many,TRBJ2-5,CSARIAMETQYF,TGCAGTGCTAGGATAGCGATGGAGACCCAGTACTTC
TRBD1,TRBV4-2,many,TRBJ1-5,CASSLNPDRAGQPQHF,TGTGCCAGCAGCCTTAACCCGGACAGGGCAGGTCAGCCCCAGCATTTT
.,TRBV20-1,many,TRBJ1-1,CSAQAGDMNTEAFF,TGCAGTGCTCAAGCCGGCGACATGAACACTGAAGCTTTCTTT
TRBD1,TRBV2,many,TRBJ2-3,CASRQQGWEDTQYF,TGTGCCAGCAGGCAACAGGGGTGGGAAGATACGCAGTATTTT
.,TRBV7-2,many,TRBJ1-5,CASSLADRNNQPQHF,TGTGCCAGCAGCTTAGCAGACCGAAACAATCAGCCCCAGCATTTT
.,TRBV10-3,.,TRBJ2-1,CAIKGSPDTEQFF,TGTGCCATCAAGGGTTCGCCGGACACAGAGCAGTTCTTC
TRBD2,TRBV6-1,many,TRBJ2-5,CASGEGLLAGVQETQYF,TGTGCCAGTGGCGAGGGATTGCTAGCGGGGGTACAAGAGACCCAGTACTTC
.,TRBV4-3,many,TRBJ1-1,CASSQDWQGDTEAFF,TGCGCCAGCAGCCAAGATTGGCAGGGCGACACTGAAGCTTTCTTT